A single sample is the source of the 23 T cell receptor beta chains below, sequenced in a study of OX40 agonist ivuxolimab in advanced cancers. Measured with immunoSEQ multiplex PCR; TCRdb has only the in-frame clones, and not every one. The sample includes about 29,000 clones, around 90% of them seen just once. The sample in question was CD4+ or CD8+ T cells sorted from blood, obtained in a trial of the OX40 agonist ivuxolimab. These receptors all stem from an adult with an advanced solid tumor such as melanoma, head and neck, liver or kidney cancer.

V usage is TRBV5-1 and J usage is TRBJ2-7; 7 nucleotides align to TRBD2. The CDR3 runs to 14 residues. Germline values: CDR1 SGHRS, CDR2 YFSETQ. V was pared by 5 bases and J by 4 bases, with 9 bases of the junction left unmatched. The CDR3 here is CASRPGGGSYEQYF. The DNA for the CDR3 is TGCGCCAGCAGACCGGGCGGCGGGAGTTACGAGCAGTACTTC.

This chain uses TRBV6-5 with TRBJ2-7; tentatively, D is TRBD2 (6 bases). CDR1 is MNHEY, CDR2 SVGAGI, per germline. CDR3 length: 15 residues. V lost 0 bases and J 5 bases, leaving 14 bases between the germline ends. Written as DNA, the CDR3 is TGTGCCAGCAGTTACTCGGCGGGATGGGCCCACGAGCAGTACTTC. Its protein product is CASSYSAGWAHEQYF.

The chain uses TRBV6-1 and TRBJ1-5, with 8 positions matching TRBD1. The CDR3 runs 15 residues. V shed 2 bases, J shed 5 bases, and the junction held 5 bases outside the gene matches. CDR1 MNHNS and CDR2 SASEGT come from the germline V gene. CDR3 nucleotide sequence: TGTGCCAGCAGTGAATGGGAGGGACAGGATCAGCCCCAGCATTTT. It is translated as CASSEWEGQDQPQHF.

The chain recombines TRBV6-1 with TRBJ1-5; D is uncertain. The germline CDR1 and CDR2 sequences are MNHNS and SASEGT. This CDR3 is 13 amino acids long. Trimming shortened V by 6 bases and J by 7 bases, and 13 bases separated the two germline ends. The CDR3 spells CASSHSAEQPQHF. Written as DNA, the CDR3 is TGTGCCAGCAGCCACTCGGCGGAACAGCCCCAGCATTTT.

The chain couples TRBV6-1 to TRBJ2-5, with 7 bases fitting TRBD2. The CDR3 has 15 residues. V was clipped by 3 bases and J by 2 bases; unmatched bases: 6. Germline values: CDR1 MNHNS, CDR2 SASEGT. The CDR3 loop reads CASSDISGEQETQYF. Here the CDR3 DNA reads TGTGCCAGCAGTGACATCAGCGGGGAGCAAGAGACCCAGTACTTC.

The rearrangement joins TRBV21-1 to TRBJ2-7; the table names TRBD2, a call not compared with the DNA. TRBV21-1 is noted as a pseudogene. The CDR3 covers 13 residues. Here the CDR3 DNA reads TGTGCCAGCAGCCTCCTGCGAACGGACGAGCAGTACTTC. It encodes CASSLLRTDEQYF.

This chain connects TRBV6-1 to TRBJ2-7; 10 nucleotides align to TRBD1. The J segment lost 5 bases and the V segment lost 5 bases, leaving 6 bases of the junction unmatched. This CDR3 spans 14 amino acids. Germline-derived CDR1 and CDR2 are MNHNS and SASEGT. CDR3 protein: CASSLRQGANEQYF. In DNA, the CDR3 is TGTGCCAGCAGTCTCCGACAGGGGGCCAACGAGCAGTACTTC.

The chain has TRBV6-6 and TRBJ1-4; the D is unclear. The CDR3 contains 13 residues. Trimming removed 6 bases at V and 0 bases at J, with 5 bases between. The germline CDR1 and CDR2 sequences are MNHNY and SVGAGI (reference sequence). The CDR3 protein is CASSGTTNEKLFF. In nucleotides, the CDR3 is TGTGCCAGCAGCGGGACAACTAATGAAAAACTGTTTTTT.

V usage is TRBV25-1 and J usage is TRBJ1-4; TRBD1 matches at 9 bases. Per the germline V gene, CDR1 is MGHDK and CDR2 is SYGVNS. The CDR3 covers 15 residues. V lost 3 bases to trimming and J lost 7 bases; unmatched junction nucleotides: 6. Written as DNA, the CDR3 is TGTGCCAGCAGTGATTGGGGACAGGGTGGTGAAAAACTGTTTTTT. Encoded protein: CASSDWGQGGEKLFF.

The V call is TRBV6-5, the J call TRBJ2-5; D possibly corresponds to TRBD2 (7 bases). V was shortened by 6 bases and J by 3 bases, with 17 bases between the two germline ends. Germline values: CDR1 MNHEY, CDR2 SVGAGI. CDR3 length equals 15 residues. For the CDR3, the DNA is TGTGCCAGCAGCTACCGGACAGCGGGAAAAGAGACCCAGTACTTC. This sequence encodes CASSYRTAGKETQYF.

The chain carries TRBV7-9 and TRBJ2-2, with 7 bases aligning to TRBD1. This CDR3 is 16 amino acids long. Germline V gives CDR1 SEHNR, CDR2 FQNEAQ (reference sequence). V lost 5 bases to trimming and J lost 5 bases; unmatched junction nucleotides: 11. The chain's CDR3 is CASSLRDRAGTGELFF. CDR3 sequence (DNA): TGTGCCAGCAGCCTCCGAGACAGGGCCGGAACCGGGGAGCTGTTTTTT.

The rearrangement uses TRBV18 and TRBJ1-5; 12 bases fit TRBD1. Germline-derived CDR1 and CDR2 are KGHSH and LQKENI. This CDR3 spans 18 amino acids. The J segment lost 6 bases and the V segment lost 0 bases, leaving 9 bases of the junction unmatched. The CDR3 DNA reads TGTGCCAGCTCACCACCGGGGACAGGGGGCGGTCGGGGTCAGCCCCAGCATTTT. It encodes CASSPPGTGGGRGQPQHF.

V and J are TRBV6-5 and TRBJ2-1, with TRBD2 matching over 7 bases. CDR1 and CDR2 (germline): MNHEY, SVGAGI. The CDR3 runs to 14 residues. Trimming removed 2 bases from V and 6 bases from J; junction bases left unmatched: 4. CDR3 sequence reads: CASSYGGESNEQFF. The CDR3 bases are TGTGCCAGCAGTTACGGGGGGGAGTCCAATGAGCAGTTCTTC.

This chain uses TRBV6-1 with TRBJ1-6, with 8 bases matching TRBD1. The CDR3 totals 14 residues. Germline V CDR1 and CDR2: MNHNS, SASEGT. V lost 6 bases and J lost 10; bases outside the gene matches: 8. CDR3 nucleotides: TGTGCCAGCAGCCCTGGACAGGGCCGGTCACCCCTCCACTTT. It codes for CASSPGQGRSPLHF.

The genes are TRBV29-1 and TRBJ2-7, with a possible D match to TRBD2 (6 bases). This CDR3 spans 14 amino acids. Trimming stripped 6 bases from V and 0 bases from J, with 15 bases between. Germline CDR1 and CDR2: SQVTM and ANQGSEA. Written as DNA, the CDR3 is TGCAGCGTCTCAATCCCGGGACTCTCCTACGAGCAGTACTTC. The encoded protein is CSVSIPGLSYEQYF.

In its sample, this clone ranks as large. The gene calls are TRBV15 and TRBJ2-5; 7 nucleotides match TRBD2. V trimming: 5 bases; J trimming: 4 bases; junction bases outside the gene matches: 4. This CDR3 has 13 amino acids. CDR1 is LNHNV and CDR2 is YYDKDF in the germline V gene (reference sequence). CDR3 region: CATSVIAGETQYF. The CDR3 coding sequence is TGTGCCACCAGCGTAATAGCGGGAGAGACCCAGTACTTC.

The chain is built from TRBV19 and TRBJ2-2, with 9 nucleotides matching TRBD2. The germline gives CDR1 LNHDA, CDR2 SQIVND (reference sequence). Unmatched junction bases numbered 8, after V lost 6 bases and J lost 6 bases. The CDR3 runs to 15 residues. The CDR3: CASRLSGSGAGELFF. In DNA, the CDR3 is TGTGCCAGTAGACTTAGCGGGAGTGGCGCCGGGGAGCTGTTTTTT.

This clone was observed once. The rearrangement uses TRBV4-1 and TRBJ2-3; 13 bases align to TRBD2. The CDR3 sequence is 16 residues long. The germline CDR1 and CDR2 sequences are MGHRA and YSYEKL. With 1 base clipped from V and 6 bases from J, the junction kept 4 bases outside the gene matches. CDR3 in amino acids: CASSQGLAGGWDTQYF. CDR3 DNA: TGCGCCAGCAGCCAAGGACTAGCGGGGGGCTGGGATACGCAGTATTTT.

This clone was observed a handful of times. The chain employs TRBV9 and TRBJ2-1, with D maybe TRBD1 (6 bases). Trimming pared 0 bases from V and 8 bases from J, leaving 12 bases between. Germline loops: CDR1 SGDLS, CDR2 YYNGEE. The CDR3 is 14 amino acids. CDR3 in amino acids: CASSVVGQLDEQFF. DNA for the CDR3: TGTGCCAGCAGCGTAGTCGGACAGTTGGATGAGCAGTTCTTC.

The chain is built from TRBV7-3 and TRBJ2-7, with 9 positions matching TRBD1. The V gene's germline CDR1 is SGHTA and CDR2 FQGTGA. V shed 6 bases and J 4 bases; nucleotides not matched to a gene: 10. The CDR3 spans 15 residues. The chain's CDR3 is CASSPGQGMKYEQYF. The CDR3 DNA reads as TGTGCCAGCAGTCCCGGACAGGGGATGAAATACGAGCAGTACTTC.

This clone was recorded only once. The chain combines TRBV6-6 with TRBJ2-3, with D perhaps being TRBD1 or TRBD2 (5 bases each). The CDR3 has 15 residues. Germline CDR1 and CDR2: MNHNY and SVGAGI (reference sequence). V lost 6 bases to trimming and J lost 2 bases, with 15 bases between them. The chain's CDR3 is CASSRDPSLTDTQYF. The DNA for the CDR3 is TGTGCCAGCAGCCGGGACCCGTCGCTCACAGATACGCAGTATTTT.

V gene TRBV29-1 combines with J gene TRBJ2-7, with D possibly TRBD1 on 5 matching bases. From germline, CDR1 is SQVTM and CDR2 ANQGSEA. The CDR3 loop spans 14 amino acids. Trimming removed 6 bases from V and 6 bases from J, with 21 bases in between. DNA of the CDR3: TGCAGCGTAAGGACACCCTGGGGCCCTCGCGAGCAGTACTTC. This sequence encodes CSVRTPWGPREQYF.

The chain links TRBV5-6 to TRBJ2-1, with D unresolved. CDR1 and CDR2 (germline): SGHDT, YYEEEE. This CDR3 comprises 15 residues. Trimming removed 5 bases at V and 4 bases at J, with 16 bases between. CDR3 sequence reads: CASRDLDSAYNEQFF. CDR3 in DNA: TGTGCCAGCAGGGATTTAGACTCCGCTTACAATGAGCAGTTCTTC.